These 20 T cell receptor beta chains were sequenced from one sample in a study of CD8 T cells in Susac syndrome. After extraction with the RNeasy kit, about 0.45 to 1 ug of the RNA was reverse transcribed using random hexamers. One entry per CDR3 protein, called by TCRdb with MiXCR from the immunoSEQ multiplex PCR reads. The repertoire holds about 160,000 distinct CDR3 sequences, with roughly 94% as singletons. Sequenced material: CD4+ T cells from PBMCs. The receptors shown here come from a human donor with multiple sclerosis.

The CDR3 sequence: CAWSVPGTGTNIQYF. The CDR3 DNA reads TGTGCCTGGAGTGTACCGGGGACAGGGACGAACATTCAGTACTTC. This chain uses TRBV30 with TRBJ2-4, with 9 positions matching TRBD1. Germline V gene sequence: CDR1 GTSNPN, CDR2 SVGIG (reference sequence). The CDR3 length is 15 residues. With V trimmed by 0 bases and J by 7 bases, 7 bases remained unmatched.

This clonotype was counted a single time. The chain is built from TRBV5-1 and TRBJ1-2; D is unclear. V was cut by 4 bases and J by 8 bases, with 12 bases left in between. This CDR3 has 12 amino acids. Germline V gene sequence: CDR1 SGHRS, CDR2 YFSETQ. The CDR3: CASSPSRVGYTF. As DNA, the CDR3 is TGCGCCAGCAGCCCATCCCGGGTCGGCTACACCTTC.

V is TRBV28 and J is TRBJ2-4, with 7 bases aligning to TRBD2. J gave up 1 base and V 9 bases, and 9 bases lay outside the gene matches. This CDR3 has 15 residues. CDR1 and CDR2 (germline): MDHEN, SYDVKM. The CDR3 here is CASYRAGLAKNIQYF. Here the CDR3 DNA reads TGTGCCAGTTACAGAGCGGGACTGGCCAAAAACATTCAGTACTTC.

The chain links TRBV29-1 to TRBJ1-4, with D unclear. Trimming stripped 3 bases from V and 8 bases from J, with 16 bases between. Germline values: CDR1 SQVTM, CDR2 ANQGSEA. There are 14 residues in the CDR3. The CDR3 DNA sequence: TGCAGCGTTGAGGAAGCTTCCGAAAGGGAAAAACTGTTTTTT. This gives the protein CSVEEASEREKLFF.

This CDR3 is CASSTPTGSAETQYF. As DNA, the CDR3 is TGTGCCAGCAGCACACCGACAGGGTCGGCAGAGACCCAGTACTTC. The gene calls are TRBV7-9 and TRBJ2-5, with 7 bases matching TRBD1. Germline-derived CDR1 and CDR2 are SEHNR and FQNEAQ (reference sequence). This CDR3 region has 15 residues. V lost 5 bases and J lost 4; bases outside the gene matches: 10.

The chain employs TRBV24-1 and TRBJ2-3; the D gene is possibly TRBD2 (5 bases). CDR1 is KGHDR and CDR2 is SFDVKD in the germline V gene. CDR3 length equals 13 residues. The V end lost 4 bases, the J end lost 2 bases, and 6 bases lay between the germline ends. The CDR3 loop reads CATSDGNTDTQYF. CDR3 sequence (DNA): TGTGCCACCAGTGACGGGAACACAGATACGCAGTATTTT.

The J gene is TRBJ2-7, the V gene TRBV4-3; TRBD1 or TRBD2 may be the D gene (6 bases each). Germline CDR1 is LGHNA and CDR2 is YSLEER. The V gene lost 0 bases and the J gene lost 7 bases, with 13 bases spanning the gap. The CDR3 runs 14 residues. The CDR3 spells CASSQEGGRGEQYF. CDR3 DNA: TGCGCCAGCAGCCAAGAAGGGGGGCGCGGAGAGCAGTACTTC.

This chain joins TRBV6-5 and TRBJ1-1, with no clear D. There are 13 residues in the CDR3. Germline values: CDR1 MNHEY, CDR2 SVGAGI. Trimming shortened V by 5 bases and J by 0 bases, and 7 bases separated the two germline ends. The CDR3 DNA follows: TGTGCCAGCAGTACCACCATGAACACTGAAGCTTTCTTT. Its protein is CASSTTMNTEAFF.

The V gene is TRBV7-2, the J gene TRBJ2-2; D is undetermined. The CDR3 covers 14 residues. Germline V CDR1 and CDR2: SGHTA, FQGNSA. Trimming removed 0 bases from V and 4 bases from J, with 6 bases in between. CDR3 in DNA: TGTGCCAGCAGCTTAGCGGCCGGCACCGGGGAGCTGTTTTTT. This codes for CASSLAAGTGELFF.

V is TRBV12-3 or TRBV12-4 and J is TRBJ2-1, with D unclear. The CDR3 is 15 amino acids. V lost 3 bases to trimming and J lost 7 bases, with 16 bases between them. The CDR3 spells CASSFRDGLSNEQFF. The CDR3 nucleotides read TGTGCCAGCAGTTTTCGTGATGGTCTTTCGAATGAGCAGTTCTTC.

The V and J genes are TRBV3-1 and TRBJ2-7; D is unclear. Trimming shortened V by 0 bases and J by 6 bases, and 6 bases separated the two germline ends. There are 12 residues in the CDR3. Germline CDR1 and CDR2: LGHDT and YNNKEL (reference sequence). Here the CDR3 DNA reads TGTGCCAGCAGCCAAGACAGGCTCGAGCAGTACTTC. It is translated as CASSQDRLEQYF.

This sequence joins TRBV3-1 and TRBJ2-3; 8 nucleotides agree with TRBD2. The CDR3 is 15 amino acids. Germline-derived CDR1 and CDR2 are LGHDT and YNNKEL (reference sequence). With 2 bases clipped from V and 7 bases from J, the junction kept 8 bases outside the gene matches. The CDR3 sequence is CASSQRWTGGNTQYF. The DNA for the CDR3 is TGTGCCAGCAGCCAAAGGTGGACGGGGGGGAATACGCAGTATTTT.

This chain connects TRBV12-3 or TRBV12-4 to TRBJ1-5; D is possibly TRBD1 (5 bases). The CDR3 runs to 15 residues. Trimming took 8 bases from V and 4 from J, leaving 18 bases between them. CDR3 sequence reads: CASRRGTGENQPQHF. The CDR3 region has the DNA TGTGCCAGCCGCCGGGGCACCGGAGAGAATCAGCCCCAGCATTTT.

This clonotype was detected only a few times. The genes are TRBV7-9 and TRBJ1-5; D uncertain. Between the trimmed V and J ends, which lost 6 bases and 4 bases, there was a span of 10 bases. This CDR3 has 13 residues. CDR1 and CDR2 (germline): SEHNR, FQNEAQ (reference sequence). This chain's CDR3 is CASSLDGNQPQHF. The CDR3 DNA sequence: TGTGCCAGCAGTTTGGACGGAAATCAGCCCCAGCATTTT.

The V and J genes are TRBV18 and TRBJ2-3; D is unresolved. V lost 3 bases and J 2 bases, leaving 6 bases between the germline ends. Germline values: CDR1 KGHSH, CDR2 LQKENI. The length of the CDR3 is 13 residues. The CDR3 reads CASSPVVTDTQYF. For the CDR3, the DNA is TGTGCCAGCTCACCTGTAGTCACAGATACGCAGTATTTT.

J is TRBJ1-1 and V is TRBV20-1; D not resolved. The CDR3 totals 13 residues. V was trimmed by 3 bases and J by 0 bases, leaving 8 bases between them. Looked up from germline, CDR1 is DFQATT and CDR2 is SNEGSKA (reference sequence). Here the CDR3 reads CSASPDLNTEAFF. The CDR3 DNA reads as TGCAGTGCTAGCCCAGATCTGAACACTGAAGCTTTCTTT.

The chain recombines TRBV4-1 with TRBJ1-5, with D maybe TRBD1 (5 bases). This CDR3 spans 15 amino acids. The germline V gene has CDR1 MGHRA and CDR2 YSYEKL. The V and J ends lost 1 base and 4 bases respectively, with 11 bases between them. CDR3 nucleotide sequence: TGCGCCAGCAGCCAAGTTCCCCAGGGAAATCAGCCCCAGCATTTT. Residues: CASSQVPQGNQPQHF.

V and J are TRBV20-1 and TRBJ2-7; the D is unclear. This CDR3 comprises 12 residues. The germline V gene has CDR1 DFQATT and CDR2 SNEGSKA (reference sequence). V lost 1 base and J lost 6, with 10 bases in between. CDR3 bases: TGCAGTGCTAGAGTCCGGCCCGGCGAGCAGTACTTC. Its translation: CSARVRPGEQYF.

This clonotype was seen a single time. The chain has TRBV7-9 and TRBJ2-3, with D perhaps assigned TRBD1 or TRBD2 (5 bases each). Germline V gene lookup returns CDR1 SEHNR and CDR2 FQNEAQ (reference sequence). Deletions cut 11 bases from V and 0 bases from J, with 15 bases between. The CDR3 runs 14 residues. CDR3 sequence: CAARGDPSTDTQYF. The CDR3 DNA reads TGTGCCGCGAGGGGCGACCCTAGCACAGATACGCAGTATTTT.

The chain employs TRBV7-9 and TRBJ2-7, with TRBD2 identical over 7 bases. CDR1 and CDR2 from the germline V gene are SEHNR and FQNEAQ (reference sequence). This CDR3 region has 14 residues. The V segment lost 8 bases and the J segment 4 bases; nucleotides outside the gene matches: 11. CDR3 sequence: CASGGGGRDYEQYF. The DNA for the CDR3 is TGTGCCAGCGGTGGGGGGGGACGAGATTACGAGCAGTACTTC.